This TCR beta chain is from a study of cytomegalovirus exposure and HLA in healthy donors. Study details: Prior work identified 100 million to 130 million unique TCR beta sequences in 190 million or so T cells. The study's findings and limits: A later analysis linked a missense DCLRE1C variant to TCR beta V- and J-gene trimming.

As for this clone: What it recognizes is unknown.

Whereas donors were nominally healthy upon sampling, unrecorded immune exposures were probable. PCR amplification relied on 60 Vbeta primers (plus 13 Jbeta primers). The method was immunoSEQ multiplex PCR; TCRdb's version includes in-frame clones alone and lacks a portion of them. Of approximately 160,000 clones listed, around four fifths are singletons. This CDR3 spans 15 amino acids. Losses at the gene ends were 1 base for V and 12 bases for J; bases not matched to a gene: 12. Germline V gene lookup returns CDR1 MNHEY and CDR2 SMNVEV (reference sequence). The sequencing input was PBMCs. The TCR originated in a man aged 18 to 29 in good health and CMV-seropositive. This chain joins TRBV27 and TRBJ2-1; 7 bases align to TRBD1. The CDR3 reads CASSLYRDSTMRQFF. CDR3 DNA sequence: TGTGCCAGCAGTTTATATCGGGACAGTACAATGAGGCAGTTCTTC.